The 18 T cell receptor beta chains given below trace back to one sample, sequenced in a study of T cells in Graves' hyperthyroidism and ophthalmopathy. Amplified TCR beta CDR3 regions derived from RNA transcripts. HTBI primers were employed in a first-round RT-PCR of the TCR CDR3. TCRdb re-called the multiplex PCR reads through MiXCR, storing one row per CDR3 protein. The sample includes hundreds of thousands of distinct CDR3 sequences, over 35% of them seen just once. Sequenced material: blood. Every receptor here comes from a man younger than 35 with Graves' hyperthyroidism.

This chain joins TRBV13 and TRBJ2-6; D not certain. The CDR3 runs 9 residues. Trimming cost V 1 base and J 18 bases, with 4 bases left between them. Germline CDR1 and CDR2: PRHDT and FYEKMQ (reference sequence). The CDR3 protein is CASSLARTF. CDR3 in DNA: TGTGCCAGCAGCTTAGCCCGGACTTTC.

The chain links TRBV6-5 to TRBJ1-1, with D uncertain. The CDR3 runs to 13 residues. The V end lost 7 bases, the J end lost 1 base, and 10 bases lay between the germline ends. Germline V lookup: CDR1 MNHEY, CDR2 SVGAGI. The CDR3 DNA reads TGTGCCAGCACCCCCAAGGAGAACACTGAAGCTTTCTTT. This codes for CASTPKENTEAFF.

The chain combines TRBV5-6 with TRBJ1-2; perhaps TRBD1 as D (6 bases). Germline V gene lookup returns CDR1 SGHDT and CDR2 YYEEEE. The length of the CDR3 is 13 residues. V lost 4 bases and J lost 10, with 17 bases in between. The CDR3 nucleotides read TGTGCCAGCAGCCAGGGGCCGGTTTTAGACTACACCTTC. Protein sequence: CASSQGPVLDYTF.

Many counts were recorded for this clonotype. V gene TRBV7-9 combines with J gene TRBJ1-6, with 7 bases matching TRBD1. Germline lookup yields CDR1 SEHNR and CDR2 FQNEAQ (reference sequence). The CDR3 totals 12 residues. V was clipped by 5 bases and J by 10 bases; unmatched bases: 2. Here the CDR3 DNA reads TGTGCCAGCAGCACGGGACAGTCACCCCTCCACTTT. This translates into CASSTGQSPLHF.

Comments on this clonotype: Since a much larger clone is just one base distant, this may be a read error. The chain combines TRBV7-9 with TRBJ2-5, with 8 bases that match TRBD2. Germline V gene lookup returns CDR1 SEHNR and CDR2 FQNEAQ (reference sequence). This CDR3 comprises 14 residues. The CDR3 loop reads CASSSVAGMETHYF. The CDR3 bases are TGTGCCAGCAGCTCCGTAGCGGGGATGGAGACCCACTACTTC.

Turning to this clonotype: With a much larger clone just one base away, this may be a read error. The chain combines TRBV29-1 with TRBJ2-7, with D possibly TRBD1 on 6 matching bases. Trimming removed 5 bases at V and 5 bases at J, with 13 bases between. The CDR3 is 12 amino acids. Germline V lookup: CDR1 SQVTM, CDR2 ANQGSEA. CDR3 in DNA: TGCAGCGTTCAACAAGGGGGTCACGAGCAGTACTTC. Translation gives CSVQQGGHEQYF.

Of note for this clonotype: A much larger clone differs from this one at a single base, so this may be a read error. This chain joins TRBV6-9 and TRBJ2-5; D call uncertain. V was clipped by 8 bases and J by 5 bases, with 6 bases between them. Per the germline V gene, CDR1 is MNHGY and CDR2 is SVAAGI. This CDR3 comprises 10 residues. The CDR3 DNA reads TGTGCCAGCGTGAGGGAGACCCAGTACTTC. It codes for CASVRETQYF.

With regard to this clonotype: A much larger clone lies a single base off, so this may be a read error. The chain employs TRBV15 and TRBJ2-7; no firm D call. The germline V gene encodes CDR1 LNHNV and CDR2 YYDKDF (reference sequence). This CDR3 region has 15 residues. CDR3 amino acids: CTTSRDYGGSYEQYF. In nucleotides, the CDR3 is TGTACCACCAGCAGAGATTACGGCGGCTCCTACGAGCAGTACTTC.

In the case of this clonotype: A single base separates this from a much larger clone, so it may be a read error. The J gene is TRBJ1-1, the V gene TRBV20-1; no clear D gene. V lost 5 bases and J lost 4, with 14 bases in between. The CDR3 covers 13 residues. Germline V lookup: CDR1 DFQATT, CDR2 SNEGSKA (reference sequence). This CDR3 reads CSARRQSGTEAFF. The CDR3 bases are TGCAGTGCTCGCAGGCAGTCAGGCACTGAAGCTTTCTTT.

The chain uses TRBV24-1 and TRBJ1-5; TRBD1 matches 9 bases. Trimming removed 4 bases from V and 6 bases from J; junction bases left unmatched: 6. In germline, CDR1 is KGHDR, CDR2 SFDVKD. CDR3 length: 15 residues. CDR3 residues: CATSDPQGASQPQHF. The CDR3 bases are TGTGCCACCAGTGACCCACAGGGGGCGAGTCAGCCCCAGCATTTT.

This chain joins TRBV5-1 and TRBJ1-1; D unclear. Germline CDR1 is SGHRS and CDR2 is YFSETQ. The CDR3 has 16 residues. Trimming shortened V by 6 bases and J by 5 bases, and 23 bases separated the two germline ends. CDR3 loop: CASNRWGGPSGTEAFF. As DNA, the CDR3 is TGCGCCAGCAACCGATGGGGAGGGCCTTCGGGAACTGAAGCTTTCTTT. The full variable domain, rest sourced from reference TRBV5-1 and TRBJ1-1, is KAGVTQTPRYLIKTRGQQVTLSCSPISGHRSVSWYQQTPGQGLQFLFEYFSETQRNKGNFPGRFSGRQFSNSRSEMNVSTLELGDSALYLCASNRWGGPSGTEAFFGQGTRLTVV.

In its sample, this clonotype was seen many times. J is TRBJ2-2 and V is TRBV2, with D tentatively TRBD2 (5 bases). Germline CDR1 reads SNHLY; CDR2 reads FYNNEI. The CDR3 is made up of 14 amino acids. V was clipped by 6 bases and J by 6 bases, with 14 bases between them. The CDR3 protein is CASSRTPAAGELFF. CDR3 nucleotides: TGTGCCAGCAGCCGGACTCCCGCGGCCGGGGAGCTGTTTTTT.

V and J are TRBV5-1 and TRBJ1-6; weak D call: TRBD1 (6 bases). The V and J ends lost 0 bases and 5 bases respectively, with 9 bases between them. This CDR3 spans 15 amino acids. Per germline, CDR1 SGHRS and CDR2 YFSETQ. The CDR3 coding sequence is TGCGCCAGCAGCTTGGCAGGACAGCATAATTCACCCCTCCACTTT. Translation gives CASSLAGQHNSPLHF.

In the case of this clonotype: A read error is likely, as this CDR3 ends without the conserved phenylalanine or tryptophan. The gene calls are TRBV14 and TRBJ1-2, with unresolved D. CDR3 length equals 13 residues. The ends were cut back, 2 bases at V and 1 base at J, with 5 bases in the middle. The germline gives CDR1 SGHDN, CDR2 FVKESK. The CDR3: CASSQFVNYGYTL. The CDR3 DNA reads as TGTGCCAGCAGCCAATTCGTTAACTATGGCTACACCCTC.

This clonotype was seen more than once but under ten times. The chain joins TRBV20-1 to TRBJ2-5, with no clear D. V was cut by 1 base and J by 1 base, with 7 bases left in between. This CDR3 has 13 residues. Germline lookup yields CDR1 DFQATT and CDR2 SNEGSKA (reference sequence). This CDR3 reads CSARGPFQETQYF. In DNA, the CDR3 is TGCAGTGCTAGAGGACCGTTCCAAGAGACCCAGTACTTC.

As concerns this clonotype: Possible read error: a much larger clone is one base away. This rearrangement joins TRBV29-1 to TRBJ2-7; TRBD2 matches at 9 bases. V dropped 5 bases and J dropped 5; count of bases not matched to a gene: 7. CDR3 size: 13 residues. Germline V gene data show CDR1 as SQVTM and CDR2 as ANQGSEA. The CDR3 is CSVTLAGPHEQYF. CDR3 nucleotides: TGCAGCGTTACCCTAGCGGGACCCCACGAGCAGTACTTC.

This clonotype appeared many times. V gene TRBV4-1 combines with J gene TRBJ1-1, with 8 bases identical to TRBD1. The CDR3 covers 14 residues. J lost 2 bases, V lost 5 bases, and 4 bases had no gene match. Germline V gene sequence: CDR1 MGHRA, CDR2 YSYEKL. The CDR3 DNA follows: TGCGCCAGCAGCGACGGACAGGGTAACACTGAAGCTTTCTTT. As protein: CASSDGQGNTEAFF.

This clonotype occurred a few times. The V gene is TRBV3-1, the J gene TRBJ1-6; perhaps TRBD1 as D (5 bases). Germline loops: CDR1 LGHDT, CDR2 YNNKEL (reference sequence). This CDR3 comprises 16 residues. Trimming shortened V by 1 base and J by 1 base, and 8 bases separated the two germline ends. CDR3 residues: CASSQGQLSYNSPLHF. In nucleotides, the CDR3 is TGTGCCAGCAGCCAAGGACAGCTATCCTATAATTCACCCCTCCACTTT.